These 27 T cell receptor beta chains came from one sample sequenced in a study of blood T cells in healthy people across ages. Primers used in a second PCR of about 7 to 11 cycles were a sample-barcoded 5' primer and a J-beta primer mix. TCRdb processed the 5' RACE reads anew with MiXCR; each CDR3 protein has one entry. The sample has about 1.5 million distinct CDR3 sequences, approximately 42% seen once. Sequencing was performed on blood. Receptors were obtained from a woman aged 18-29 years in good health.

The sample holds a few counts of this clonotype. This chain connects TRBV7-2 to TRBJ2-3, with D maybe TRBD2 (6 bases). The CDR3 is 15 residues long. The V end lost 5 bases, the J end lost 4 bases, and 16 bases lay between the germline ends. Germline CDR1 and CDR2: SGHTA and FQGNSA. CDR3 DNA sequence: TGTGCCAGCAGCCTAGACGGGACTTCCCCAGATACGCAGTATTTT. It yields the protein CASSLDGTSPDTQYF.

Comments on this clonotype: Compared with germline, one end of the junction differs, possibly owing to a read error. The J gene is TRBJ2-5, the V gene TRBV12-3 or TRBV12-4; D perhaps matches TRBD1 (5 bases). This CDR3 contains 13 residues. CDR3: CASSFDSKEAQYF. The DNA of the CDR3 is TGTGCCAGCAGTTTTGACAGCAAAGAGGCCCAGTACTTC.

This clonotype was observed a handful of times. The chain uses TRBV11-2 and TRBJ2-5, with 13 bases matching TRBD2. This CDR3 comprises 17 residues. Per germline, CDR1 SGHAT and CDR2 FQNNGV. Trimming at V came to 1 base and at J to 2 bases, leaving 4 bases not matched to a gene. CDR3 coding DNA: TGTGCCAGCAGCTTAGGATTGACTAGCGGGAGGCAAGAGACCCAGTACTTC. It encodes CASSLGLTSGRQETQYF.

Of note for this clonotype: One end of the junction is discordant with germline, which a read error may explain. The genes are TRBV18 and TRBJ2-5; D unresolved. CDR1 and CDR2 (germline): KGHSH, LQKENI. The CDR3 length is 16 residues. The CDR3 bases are TGTGCTAGCTCACTCCAAACCAGGACGGGCCAAGAGACCCAGTACTTC. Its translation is CASSLQTRTGQETQYF.

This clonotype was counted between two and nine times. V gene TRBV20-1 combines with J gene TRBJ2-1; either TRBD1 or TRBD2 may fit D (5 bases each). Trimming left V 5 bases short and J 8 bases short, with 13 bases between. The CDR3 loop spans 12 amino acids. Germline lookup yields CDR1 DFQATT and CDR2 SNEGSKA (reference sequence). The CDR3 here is CSAGGGFDEQFF. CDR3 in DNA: TGCAGTGCTGGGGGTGGCTTCGATGAGCAGTTCTTC.

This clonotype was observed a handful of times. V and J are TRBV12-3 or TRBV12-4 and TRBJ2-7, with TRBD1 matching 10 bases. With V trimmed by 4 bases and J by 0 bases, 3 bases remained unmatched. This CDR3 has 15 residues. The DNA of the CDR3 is TGTGCCAGCAGTTCCGGACAGGGGGGCTCCTACGAGCAGTACTTC. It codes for CASSSGQGGSYEQYF.

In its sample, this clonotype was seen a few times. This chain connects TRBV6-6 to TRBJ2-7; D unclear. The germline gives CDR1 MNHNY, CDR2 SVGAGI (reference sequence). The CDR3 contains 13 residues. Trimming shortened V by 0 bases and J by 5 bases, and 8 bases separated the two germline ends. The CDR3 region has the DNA TGTGCCAGCAGTTACTCGAAAGGGCACGAGCAGTACTTC. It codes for CASSYSKGHEQYF.

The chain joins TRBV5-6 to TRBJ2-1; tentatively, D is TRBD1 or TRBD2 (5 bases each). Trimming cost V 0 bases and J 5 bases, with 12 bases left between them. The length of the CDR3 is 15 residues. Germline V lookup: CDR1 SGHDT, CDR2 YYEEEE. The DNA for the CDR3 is TGTGCCAGCAGCTTGGCGGGGCTAGGGAACAATGAGCAGTTCTTC. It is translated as CASSLAGLGNNEQFF.

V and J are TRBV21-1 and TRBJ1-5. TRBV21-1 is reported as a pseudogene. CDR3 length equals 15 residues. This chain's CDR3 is CASSKAMGSDQPQHF. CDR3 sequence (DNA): TGTGCCAGCAGCAAAGCGATGGGGAGCGATCAGCCCCAGCATTTT.

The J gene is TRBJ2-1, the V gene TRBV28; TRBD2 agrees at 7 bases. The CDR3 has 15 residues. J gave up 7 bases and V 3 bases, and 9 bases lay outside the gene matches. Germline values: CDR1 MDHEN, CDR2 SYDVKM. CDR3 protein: CASSFGGSLGNEQFF. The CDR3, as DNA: TGTGCCAGCAGTTTCGGCGGGAGCCTGGGGAATGAGCAGTTCTTC.

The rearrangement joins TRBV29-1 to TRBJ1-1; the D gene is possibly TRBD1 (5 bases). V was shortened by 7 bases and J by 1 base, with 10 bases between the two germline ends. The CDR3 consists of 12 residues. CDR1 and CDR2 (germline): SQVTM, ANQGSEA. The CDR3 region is CSEGRGNTEAFF. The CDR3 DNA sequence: TGCAGCGAAGGAAGGGGGAACACTGAAGCTTTCTTT.

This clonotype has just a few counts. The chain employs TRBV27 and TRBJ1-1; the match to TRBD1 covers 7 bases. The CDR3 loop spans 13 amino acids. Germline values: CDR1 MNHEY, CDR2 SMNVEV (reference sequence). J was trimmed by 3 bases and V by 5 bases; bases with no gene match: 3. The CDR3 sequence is CASSLTGHTEAFF. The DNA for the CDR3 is TGTGCCAGCAGTCTGACAGGGCACACTGAAGCTTTCTTT.

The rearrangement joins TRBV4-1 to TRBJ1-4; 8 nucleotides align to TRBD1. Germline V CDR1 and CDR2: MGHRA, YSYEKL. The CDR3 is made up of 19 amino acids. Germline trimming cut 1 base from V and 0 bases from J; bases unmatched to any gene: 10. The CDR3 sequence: CASSQGSQGAFPTNEKLFF. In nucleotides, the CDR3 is TGCGCCAGCAGCCAAGGTTCGCAGGGGGCGTTTCCAACTAATGAAAAACTGTTTTTT.

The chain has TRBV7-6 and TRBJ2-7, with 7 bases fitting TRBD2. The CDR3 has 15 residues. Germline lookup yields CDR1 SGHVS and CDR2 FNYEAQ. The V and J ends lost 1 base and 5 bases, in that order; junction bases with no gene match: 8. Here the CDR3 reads CASSLERGLSDEQYF. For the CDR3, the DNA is TGTGCCAGCAGCTTAGAGCGGGGATTATCCGACGAGCAGTACTTC.

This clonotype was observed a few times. The CDR3: CASSSSGAIQETQYF. CDR3 in DNA: TGTGCCAGCAGCTCCAGCGGCGCGATACAAGAGACCCAGTACTTC. J is TRBJ2-5 and V is TRBV7-9; TRBD2 might be the D (5 bases). The CDR3 covers 15 residues. V was clipped by 4 bases and J by 2 bases, with 14 bases between them. Germline loops: CDR1 SEHNR, CDR2 FQNEAQ (reference sequence).

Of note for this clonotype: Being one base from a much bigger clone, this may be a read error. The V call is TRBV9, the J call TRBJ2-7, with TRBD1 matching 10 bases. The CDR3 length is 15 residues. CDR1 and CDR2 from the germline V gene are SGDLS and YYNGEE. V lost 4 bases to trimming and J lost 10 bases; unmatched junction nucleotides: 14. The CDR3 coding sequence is TGTGCCAGCAGCCCCCGGACAGGGGGAGAAGAGGCCCAGTACTTC. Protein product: CASSPRTGGEEAQYF. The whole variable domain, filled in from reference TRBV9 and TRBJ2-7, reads DSGVTQTPKHLITATGQRVTLRCSPRSGDLSVYWYQQSLDQGLQFLIQYYNGEERAKGNILERFSAQQFPDLHSELNLSSLELGDSALYFCASSPRTGGEEAQYFGPGTRLTVT.

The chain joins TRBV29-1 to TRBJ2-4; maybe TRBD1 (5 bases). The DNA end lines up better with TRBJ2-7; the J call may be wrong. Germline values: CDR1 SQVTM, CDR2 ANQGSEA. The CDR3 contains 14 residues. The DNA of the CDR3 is TGCAGCGCTGTATTACAGGCCTTTGTGGACGAGCAGTACTTC. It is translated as CSAVLQAFVDEQYF.

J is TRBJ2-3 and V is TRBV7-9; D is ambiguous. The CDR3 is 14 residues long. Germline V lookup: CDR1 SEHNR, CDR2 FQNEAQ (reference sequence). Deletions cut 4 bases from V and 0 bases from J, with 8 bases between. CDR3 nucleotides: TGTGCCAGCAGCTGGGTGGGGAGCACAGATACGCAGTATTTT. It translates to CASSWVGSTDTQYF.

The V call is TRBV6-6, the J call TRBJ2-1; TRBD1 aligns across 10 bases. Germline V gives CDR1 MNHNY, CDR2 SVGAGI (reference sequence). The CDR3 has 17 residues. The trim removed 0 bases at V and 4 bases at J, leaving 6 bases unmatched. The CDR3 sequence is CASSYSAGQGTYNEQFF. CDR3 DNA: TGTGCCAGCAGTTACTCGGCGGGACAGGGGACTTACAATGAGCAGTTCTTC.

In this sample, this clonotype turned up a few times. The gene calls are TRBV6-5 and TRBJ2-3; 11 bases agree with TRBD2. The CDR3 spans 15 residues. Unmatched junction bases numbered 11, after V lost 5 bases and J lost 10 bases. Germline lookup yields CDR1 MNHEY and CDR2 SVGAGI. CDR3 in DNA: TGTGCCAGCAGTCCCCAAGGTCGGACTAGCGGGTCGCAGTATTTT. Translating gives CASSPQGRTSGSQYF.

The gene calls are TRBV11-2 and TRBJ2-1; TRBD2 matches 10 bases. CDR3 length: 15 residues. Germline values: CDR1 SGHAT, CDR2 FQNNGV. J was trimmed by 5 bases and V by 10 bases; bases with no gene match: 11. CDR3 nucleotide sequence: TGTGCCACCCCCGGGGGACTAGCGACAAACAATGAGCAGTTCTTC. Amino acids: CATPGGLATNNEQFF.

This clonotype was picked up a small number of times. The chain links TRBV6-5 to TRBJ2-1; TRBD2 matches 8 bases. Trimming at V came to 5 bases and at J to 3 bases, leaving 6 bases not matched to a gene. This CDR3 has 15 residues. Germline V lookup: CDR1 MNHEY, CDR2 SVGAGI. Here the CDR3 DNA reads TGTGCCAGCAGTGAAAGCGGGAGCCACTACAATGAGCAGTTCTTC. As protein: CASSESGSHYNEQFF.

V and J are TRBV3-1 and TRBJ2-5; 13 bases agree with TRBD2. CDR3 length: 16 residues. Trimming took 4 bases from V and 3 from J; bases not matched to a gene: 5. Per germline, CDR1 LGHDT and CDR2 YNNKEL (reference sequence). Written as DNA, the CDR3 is TGTGCCAGCAGCCTGCAGACTAGCGGGGGGAAAGAGACCCAGTACTTC. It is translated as CASSLQTSGGKETQYF.

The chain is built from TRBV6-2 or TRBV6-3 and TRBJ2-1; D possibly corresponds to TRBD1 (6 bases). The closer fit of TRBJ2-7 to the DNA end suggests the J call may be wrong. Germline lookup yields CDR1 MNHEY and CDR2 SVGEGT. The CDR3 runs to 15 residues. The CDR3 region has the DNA TGTGCCAGCAGGGCAGACAGGCGTTACTCCTACGAGCAGTACTTC. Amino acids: CASRADRRYSYEQYF.

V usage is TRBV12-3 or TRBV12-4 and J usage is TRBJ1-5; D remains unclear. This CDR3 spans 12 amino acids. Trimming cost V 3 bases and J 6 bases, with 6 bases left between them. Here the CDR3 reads CASSFWGQPQHF. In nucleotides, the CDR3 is TGTGCCAGCAGTTTTTGGGGTCAGCCCCAGCATTTT.

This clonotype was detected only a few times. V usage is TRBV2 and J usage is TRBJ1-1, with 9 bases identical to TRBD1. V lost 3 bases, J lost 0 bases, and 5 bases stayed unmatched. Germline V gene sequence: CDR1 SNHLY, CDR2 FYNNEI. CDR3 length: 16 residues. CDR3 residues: CASSDGTGRMNTEAFF. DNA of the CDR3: TGTGCCAGCAGTGATGGGACAGGGAGGATGAACACTGAAGCTTTCTTT.

This CDR3 reads CSVGGENYGYTF. The CDR3 DNA sequence: TGCAGCGTTGGGGGGGAAAACTATGGCTACACCTTC. This chain links TRBV29-1 with TRBJ1-2, with TRBD1 as a possible D gene (5 bases). The germline V and J ends were trimmed by 4 bases and 2 bases, with 8 bases remaining between them. This CDR3 spans 12 amino acids. CDR1 is SQVTM and CDR2 is ANQGSEA in the germline V gene.